This T cell receptor (beta chain) was sequenced during a study of blood T cell repertoires in COVID-19. Clones were sequenced by immunoSEQ multiplex PCR, and TCRdb holds only the in-frame ones, with some missing. The sample contains 350,000 to 450,000 clones, around nine tenths of which appear only once. This clone was seen a few times. Germline V CDR1 and CDR2: MNHEY, SVGAGI. The germline V and J ends were trimmed by 2 bases and 6 bases, with 16 bases remaining between them. The CDR3 has 16 residues. The source is a human donor in a cohort sampled during active COVID-19. The chain is built from TRBV6-5 and TRBJ2-2; TRBD2 is a possible D gene (6 bases). The material sequenced was peripheral blood. This CDR3 is CASSYVGGGLAGELFF. DNA of the CDR3: TGTGCCAGCAGTTACGTTGGTGGAGGGCTAGCCGGGGAGCTGTTTTTT.